This is a list of T cell receptor beta chains from one sample in a study of T cells after yellow fever vaccination. TCRdb fed the 5' RACE reads into MiXCR, producing one record per CDR3 protein. The data hold hundreds of thousands of distinct CDR3 sequences, with 15% to 20% observed a single time. Source: PBMCs, taken before the yellow fever booster vaccination. The receptors come from a man aged 18 to 30 who received the YFV17D yellow fever vaccine. CDR3s include the opening cysteine and the closing phenylalanine or tryptophan. D genes are given only for firm matches. Rows give clone size only sometimes, using once, few, many, or a class for an expanded clone.

>TRBJ2-7|TRBV7-2|12|-|many
TGTGCCAGCAGCTCCACAGGGAACGAGCAGTACTTC
CASSSTGNEQYF
>TRBJ1-6|TRBV12-3/TRBV12-4|14|-|-
TGTGCCAGCAGTCGGGCACAGGGAGGCTCACCCCTCCACTTT
CASSRAQGGSPLHF
>TRBJ1-1|TRBV6-1|15|-|-
TGTGCCAGCAGCCTTTTCAGGGGCGTGAACACTGAAGCTTTCTTT
CASSLFRGVNTEAFF
>TRBJ2-5|TRBV11-2|15|-|many
TGTGCCAGCAGCTTATTTCCGGGACCCCAAGAGACCCAGTACTTC
CASSLFPGPQETQYF
>TRBJ1-1|TRBV10-2|16|-|-
TGCGCCAGCAGTGCCCCAAGGCGCTATATGAACACTGAAGCTTTCTTT
CASSAPRRYMNTEAFF
>TRBJ2-7|TRBV20-1|12|-|few
TGCAGTGCTAGGGACGGGTCCTACGAGCAGTACTTC
CSARDGSYEQYF
>TRBJ1-5|TRBV20-1|15|-|once
TGCAGTGCTAGTCTGTATCGGGGGGGGCGACAGCCCCAGCATTTT
CSASLYRGGRQPQHF
>TRBJ1-4|TRBV12-3/TRBV12-4|14|-|few
TGTGCCAGCAGTATTACAGGGAATAATGAAAAACTGTTTTTT
CASSITGNNEKLFF
>TRBJ1-5|TRBV6-6|22|TRBD1|few
TGTGCCAGCAATGCCCCCTGGATAGCCACAGAAGGACAGGGCAATAGCAATCAGCCCCAGCATTTT
CASNAPWIATEGQGNSNQPQHF
>TRBJ2-3|TRBV20-1|14|-|few
TGCAGTGCCCAAAGGGCTAGCGGCACAGATACGCAGTATTTT
CSAQRASGTDTQYF
>TRBJ2-7|TRBV4-3|16|-|few
TGCGCCAGCAGCCAAGAGGACAGAGAAATAGCCTACGAGCAGTACTTC
CASSQEDREIAYEQYF
>TRBJ2-3|TRBV10-3|16|TRBD2|-
TGTGCCATCAAGGGCGGGGGGTCACTGGGCACAGATACGCAGTATTTT
CAIKGGGSLGTDTQYF
>TRBJ2-1|TRBV5-1|17|-|many
TGCGCCAGCAGCTTGGACCCTGAAAGGCACCTCTACAATGAGCAGTTCTTC
CASSLDPERHLYNEQFF
>TRBJ1-1|TRBV7-8|14|-|few
TGTGCCAGCAGCCGACGGGCAAGGGACACTGAAGCTTTCTTT
CASSRRARDTEAFF
>TRBJ1-2|TRBV7-2|15|TRBD1|few
TGTGCCAGCAGCACTGAACCCGGGACAGGGATGGGCTACACCTTC
CASSTEPGTGMGYTF
>TRBJ1-1|TRBV7-9|13|-|-
TGTGCCAGCAGCTTAGACCAGGCATCTGAAGCTTTCTTT
CASSLDQASEAFF
>TRBJ1-4|TRBV9|10|-|few
TGTGCCAGCGGGGGTGAAAAACTGTTTTTT
CASGGEKLFF
>TRBJ1-2|TRBV7-2|16|TRBD1|few
TGTGCCAGCAGCTTGTTTTCTCTGGGGACAGGGGACGGCTACACCTTC
CASSLFSLGTGDGYTF